This entry lists 13 T cell receptor beta chains sequenced from one sample in a study of blood T cell repertoires in COVID-19 (dated by TCRdb to between 2020 and 2021). The receptor library was made with the immunoSEQ multiplex PCR assay. TCRdb provides this immuneACCESS table in a form limited to in-frame rearrangements. Some clones are lacking; in checked studies, under half of them reflect an unresolved V gene, and why the rest are absent is not known. This sample holds fewer than 300,000 clones; about 93% were observed only once. The leading ten clones occupy about 1.1% of the sample. The sequenced sample consisted of PBMCs or T cells enriched from blood (not recorded which). These receptors were taken from a woman aged 25 to 39 who had recovered from COVID-19.

The chain is built from TRBV7-8 and TRBJ2-5, with D maybe TRBD1 (6 bases). From germline, CDR1 is SGHVS and CDR2 FQNEAQ. CDR3 length: 13 amino acids. V gave up 5 bases and J gave up 5 bases, with 12 bases separating them. The CDR3 loop reads CASSLGQLETQYF. DNA for the CDR3: TGTGCCAGCAGCCTGGGACAACTTGAGACCCAGTACTTC.

This chain joins TRBV5-1 and TRBJ2-7; 10 bases map to TRBD2. The CDR3 consists of 18 residues. V lost 0 bases, J lost 2 bases, and 11 bases stayed unmatched. Germline-derived CDR1 and CDR2 are SGHRS and YFSETQ. The CDR3 DNA reads as TGCGCCAGCAGCTTGGAAGGACTAGCGGCCCTACCACCCTACGAGCAGTACTTC. Translated: CASSLEGLAALPPYEQYF. Full variable domain (rest looked up from reference TRBV5-1 and TRBJ2-7): KAGVTQTPRYLIKTRGQQVTLSCSPISGHRSVSWYQQTPGQGLQFLFEYFSETQRNKGNFPGRFSGRQFSNSRSEMNVSTLELGDSALYLCASSLEGLAALPPYEQYFGPGTRLTVT.

The V gene is TRBV7-9, the J gene TRBJ2-1; 11 bases agree with TRBD2. Trimming cost V 0 bases and J 9 bases; bases outside gene matches: 4. There are 15 residues in the CDR3. Germline V gene sequence: CDR1 SEHNR, CDR2 FQNEAQ (reference sequence). The CDR3 region is CASSLALAGVGEQFF. In DNA form, the CDR3 reads TGTGCCAGCAGCTTAGCACTAGCGGGAGTGGGTGAGCAGTTCTTC.

This sequence joins TRBV1 and TRBJ2-7; TRBD2 is taken as the D call from the table, unchecked against the DNA. TRBV1 is given as a pseudogene. The CDR3 covers 16 residues. CDR3 bases: TGCACCAGCAGCCGTCCTGGGCGGGAACGTCTCTACGAGCAGTACTTC. Its translation is CTSSRPGRERLYEQYF.

The V and J genes are TRBV11-2 and TRBJ1-3, with a weak D call TRBD1 (5 bases). From germline, CDR1 is SGHAT and CDR2 FQNNGV. This CDR3 region has 14 residues. V was shortened by 5 bases and J by 3 bases, with 11 bases between the two germline ends. The CDR3 nucleotides are TGTGCCAGCAGCCGCGGGGGGGGTGGAAACACCATATATTTT. Protein sequence: CASSRGGGGNTIYF.

This chain links TRBV18 with TRBJ1-6, with D possibly being TRBD1 (5 bases). Trimming left V 0 bases short and J 10 bases short, with 10 bases between. The CDR3 sequence is 14 residues long. Germline-derived CDR1 and CDR2 are KGHSH and LQKENI. The CDR3 sequence: CASSPPRGGSPLHF. The CDR3 DNA is TGTGCCAGCTCACCACCTAGGGGAGGATCACCCCTCCACTTT.

This clone was counted a single time. This rearrangement joins TRBV27 to TRBJ1-1, with D possibly being TRBD1 (5 bases). Trimming cost V 6 bases and J 2 bases, with 13 bases left between them. CDR3 length equals 14 residues. Germline loops: CDR1 MNHEY, CDR2 SMNVEV (reference sequence). The CDR3 reads CASRFPGGNTEAFF. CDR3 nucleotide sequence: TGTGCCAGCAGGTTCCCGGGGGGTAACACTGAAGCTTTCTTT.

This chain links TRBV7-9 with TRBJ2-7; 7 positions match TRBD1. The CDR3 has 12 amino acids. J was trimmed by 6 bases and V by 6 bases; bases with no gene match: 5. Germline-derived CDR1 and CDR2 are SEHNR and FQNEAQ (reference sequence). The DNA for the CDR3 is TGTGCCAGCAGTCTAACAGGGGTCGAGCAGTACTTC. Protein: CASSLTGVEQYF.

A single count supports this clone. The V and J genes are TRBV5-1 and TRBJ2-7; the D is unclear. Germline V CDR1 and CDR2: SGHRS, YFSETQ. V lost 5 bases to trimming and J lost 3 bases, with 18 bases between them. The length of the CDR3 is 15 residues. The CDR3 sequence is CASRPESSAVYEQYF. The CDR3, as DNA: TGCGCCAGCAGGCCCGAGTCGAGCGCCGTCTACGAGCAGTACTTC.

The sample holds one count of this clone. The chain has TRBV29-1 and TRBJ2-1; 7 bases align to TRBD1. The CDR3 runs 12 residues. The V gene end was trimmed by 7 bases and the J gene end by 6 bases; junction bases not matched to a gene: 6. CDR1 is SQVTM and CDR2 is ANQGSEA in the germline V gene. CDR3 nucleotides: TGCAGCGCAACCCCAGGGGGCAATGAGCAGTTCTTC. Its protein product is CSATPGGNEQFF.

This clone was picked up one time. V gene TRBV24-1 combines with J gene TRBJ2-1, with unresolved D. This CDR3 spans 13 amino acids. CDR1 is KGHDR, CDR2 SFDVKD, per germline. V lost 3 bases and J 6 bases, leaving 8 bases between the germline ends. In nucleotides, the CDR3 is TGTGCCACCAGTGATCGTGGGCTCAATGAGCAGTTCTTC. It codes for CATSDRGLNEQFF.

The V call is TRBV27, the J call TRBJ1-4, with D possibly TRBD1 on 5 matching bases. This CDR3 has 15 amino acids. Trimming cost V 5 bases and J 0 bases, with 10 bases left between them. Germline V gene data show CDR1 as MNHEY and CDR2 as SMNVEV (reference sequence). The CDR3 reads CASSEGVATNEKLFF. In DNA form, the CDR3 reads TGTGCCAGCAGTGAAGGGGTAGCAACTAATGAAAAACTGTTTTTT. The whole variable domain, filled in from reference TRBV27 and TRBJ1-4, reads EAQVTQNPRYLITVTGKKLTVTCSQNMNHEYMSWYRQDPGLGLRQIYYSMNVEVTDKGDVPEGYKVSRKEKRNFPLILESPSPNQTSLYFCASSEGVATNEKLFFGSGTQLSVL.

The table lists this clone with a count of one. The chain is built from TRBV28 and TRBJ1-2; the D gene is possibly TRBD1 (6 bases). V dropped 5 bases and J dropped 4 bases, with 11 bases sitting between them. Per the germline V gene, CDR1 is MDHEN and CDR2 is SYDVKM. This CDR3 has 13 amino acids. Here the CDR3 DNA reads TGTGCCAGCAGTATAGACAGGAGCTATGGCTACACCTTC. Protein: CASSIDRSYGYTF.